This T cell receptor (beta chain) appears in the sequencing data of a study of Graves' ophthalmopathy and Graves' hyperthyroidism. The authors used Ficoll-Paque density gradient centrifugation to separate PBMCs. The input was around 10 ml of fresh peripheral blood. Beta-chain TCR CDR3 regions were amplified from RNA transcripts. RT-PCR with HTBI primers came first, then second-round multiplex PCR. TCRdb called the multiplex PCR reads again in MiXCR, with one record for every CDR3 protein. The sample consists of under 350,000 distinct CDR3 sequences, roughly 16% of them appearing once. Germline V lookup: CDR1 SGHVS, CDR2 FQNEAQ. The CDR3 totals 15 residues. Trimming removed 1 base at V and 0 bases at J, with 10 bases between. This clonotype was counted many times.

The sequence came from an adult man with Graves' ophthalmopathy. The chain is built from TRBV7-8 and TRBJ2-7; tentative D call: TRBD1 (5 bases). Sequencing used peripheral blood. CDR3 sequence reads: CASSLEGWGSYEQYF. The CDR3 DNA is TGTGCCAGCAGCTTAGAGGGGTGGGGCTCCTACGAGCAGTACTTC.